The 16 T cell receptor beta chains given below trace back to one sample, sequenced in a study of blood T cell repertoires in COVID-19. TCRdb's copy holds only in-frame clones and misses some; the assay was immunoSEQ multiplex PCR. The table includes 130,000 to 150,000 clones, around 91% detected once. Sequencing was carried out using peripheral blood. These receptor sequences come from a man younger than 35 with COVID-19, enrolled during active disease.

The genes are TRBV6-2 or TRBV6-3 and TRBJ2-1, with 12 positions matching TRBD2. V shed 2 bases and J 0 bases; nucleotides not matched to a gene: 5. The CDR3 covers 18 residues. Germline loops: CDR1 MNHEY, CDR2 SVGEGT. This chain's CDR3 is CASSYVRTSGVSYNEQFF. The CDR3 bases are TGTGCCAGCAGTTACGTCAGGACTAGCGGGGTCTCCTACAATGAGCAGTTCTTC.

This rearrangement joins TRBV27 to TRBJ2-1; no firm D call. CDR1 is MNHEY and CDR2 is SMNVEV in the germline V gene (reference sequence). V was clipped by 7 bases and J by 10 bases, with 8 bases between them. This CDR3 has 10 residues. The CDR3 region is CASKAVEQFF. The CDR3 DNA follows: TGTGCCAGCAAGGCGGTCGAGCAGTTCTTC.

The rearrangement links TRBV2 to TRBJ2-7; tentative D call: TRBD1 (7 bases). V lost 8 bases, J lost 4 bases, and 12 bases lay in between. The CDR3 runs 12 residues. Germline V lookup: CDR1 SNHLY, CDR2 FYNNEI. The CDR3 is CASQGGAYEQYF. DNA of the CDR3: TGTGCCAGCCAGGGGGGCGCATACGAGCAGTACTTC.

This clone has more than one count but fewer than ten. This chain joins TRBV24-1 and TRBJ2-6, with 11 nucleotides matching TRBD1. The germline V gene has CDR1 KGHDR and CDR2 SFDVKD. The CDR3 totals 18 residues. The junction had 8 bases not matched to a gene; V was cut back by 4 bases and J by 4 bases. DNA for the CDR3: TGTGCCACCAGTGACCCTGGACAGGGGGCCTGGGGGGCCAACGTCCTGACTTTC. Translated: CATSDPGQGAWGANVLTF.

The J gene is TRBJ1-5, the V gene TRBV6-2 or TRBV6-3; possibly TRBD1 for D (5 bases). V gave up 6 bases and J gave up 4 bases, with 10 bases separating them. The CDR3 sequence is 13 residues long. Looked up from germline, CDR1 is MNHEY and CDR2 is SVGEGT. CDR3 in DNA: TGTGCCAGCAGCGACAGTCTTAATCAGCCCCAGCATTTT. The encoded protein is CASSDSLNQPQHF.

V is TRBV4-2 and J is TRBJ1-6, with 10 bases lining up with TRBD1. The J segment lost 6 bases and the V segment lost 3 bases, leaving 8 bases of the junction unmatched. Germline V gene lookup returns CDR1 LGHNA and CDR2 YNFKEQ. The CDR3 totals 17 residues. The CDR3 loop reads CASSHPDRGWSNSPLHF. For the CDR3, the DNA is TGTGCCAGCAGCCACCCGGACAGGGGGTGGAGTAATTCACCCCTCCACTTT.

The chain has TRBV29-1 and TRBJ2-7; TRBD1 aligns across 8 bases. Looked up from germline, CDR1 is SQVTM and CDR2 is ANQGSEA. J gave up 2 bases and V 4 bases, and 4 bases lay outside the gene matches. This CDR3 region has 13 residues. CDR3 protein: CSVVRGQAYEQYF. As DNA, the CDR3 is TGCAGCGTTGTCAGGGGGCAAGCCTACGAGCAGTACTTC.

The rearrangement uses TRBV15 and TRBJ2-7; 7 nucleotides line up with TRBD2. Germline CDR1 LNHNV, CDR2 YYDKDF (reference sequence). The CDR3 is made up of 15 amino acids. Trimming cost V 5 bases and J 0 bases; bases outside gene matches: 7. In nucleotides, the CDR3 is TGTGCCACCAGCCCCACTAGCGATAGCTCCTACGAGCAGTACTTC. Its protein is CATSPTSDSSYEQYF.

V is TRBV27 and J is TRBJ2-7; D possibly corresponds to TRBD1 (6 bases). V was cut by 0 bases and J by 4 bases, with 13 bases left in between. CDR3 length: 15 amino acids. Germline CDR1 MNHEY, CDR2 SMNVEV (reference sequence). The DNA of the CDR3 is TGTGCCAGCAGTTTATCGGTAGGGCAGGGGTACGAGCAGTACTTC. This gives the protein CASSLSVGQGYEQYF.

CDR3: CASSSTVGQRSYNSPLHF. The CDR3 coding sequence is TGTGCCAGCAGCTCCACGGTAGGACAGCGCTCCTATAATTCACCCCTCCACTTT. The chain carries TRBV11-3 and TRBJ1-6; D may be TRBD1 (6 bases). The CDR3 has 18 amino acids. The V gene lost 4 bases and the J gene lost 0 bases, with 16 bases spanning the gap. Germline V gene data show CDR1 as SGHNT and CDR2 as YENEEA.

J is TRBJ1-5 and V is TRBV30, with TRBD1 matching over 11 bases. Germline values: CDR1 GTSNPN, CDR2 SVGIG (reference sequence). The V segment lost 0 bases and the J segment 5 bases; nucleotides outside the gene matches: 15. This CDR3 has 19 amino acids. The CDR3 bases are TGTGCCTGGAGTGTGAAATCTGGGGACAGGGGGATTTTTTATCAGCCCCAGCATTTT. Amino acid sequence: CAWSVKSGDRGIFYQPQHF.

The DNA of the CDR3 is TGCGCCAGCAGCTTGGAGCCTGCGAACCGGGGTCTAGCGGGAGCTAACAATGAGCAGTTCTTC. This gives the protein CASSLEPANRGLAGANNEQFF. The chain joins TRBV5-1 to TRBJ2-1, with 10 bases fitting TRBD2. The CDR3 contains 21 residues. V gave up 0 bases and J gave up 5 bases; unmatched junction bases: 20. Germline CDR1 and CDR2: SGHRS and YFSETQ.

This clone was observed a single time. This rearrangement joins TRBV5-4 to TRBJ1-4, with 11 bases lining up with TRBD1. The CDR3 has 16 amino acids. With 0 bases clipped from V and 4 bases from J, the junction kept 2 bases outside the gene matches. The germline V gene has CDR1 SGHNT and CDR2 YYREEE (reference sequence). The CDR3 nucleotides are TGTGCCAGCAGCTTGGGGGGACAGGGGGATAATGAAAAACTGTTTTTT. This encodes CASSLGGQGDNEKLFF.

This clone has just a few counts. The J gene is TRBJ2-2, the V gene TRBV4-1, with D hard to call. Germline lookup yields CDR1 MGHRA and CDR2 YSYEKL. The CDR3 covers 15 residues. Trimming removed 0 bases at V and 4 bases at J, with 9 bases between. CDR3 protein: CASSQDARSTGELFF. In nucleotides, the CDR3 is TGCGCCAGCAGCCAAGATGCGAGGAGCACCGGGGAGCTGTTTTTT.

There are a few counts of this clone. The CDR3 nucleotides are TGTGCCAGCAGCCCTCGCCCCACTAGCGGGAATTTAGATACGCAGTATTTT. This sequence encodes CASSPRPTSGNLDTQYF. The genes are TRBV4-2 and TRBJ2-3, with TRBD2 identical over 10 bases. The germline V gene has CDR1 LGHNA and CDR2 YNFKEQ. The CDR3 is 17 residues long. V was clipped by 4 bases and J by 5 bases; unmatched bases: 12.

The J gene is TRBJ1-6, the V gene TRBV28, with D tentatively TRBD1 (6 bases). From germline, CDR1 is MDHEN and CDR2 SYDVKM. Trimming took 8 bases from V and 0 from J, leaving 14 bases between them. There are 16 residues in the CDR3. In nucleotides, the CDR3 is TGTGCCAGCTGGGGAACAGGGAGCTCCTATAATTCACCCCTCCACTTT. Its translation is CASWGTGSSYNSPLHF.